Shown below are 3 T cell receptor beta chains from a single sample sequenced in a study of OX40 agonist ivuxolimab in advanced cancers. The table came from immunoSEQ multiplex PCR; TCRdb's copy has only in-frame clones and leaves some out. The sample has 90,000 or so clones; more than 85% are singletons. The source material was CD4+ or CD8+ T cells sorted from blood, sampled in a trial of the OX40 agonist ivuxolimab. These receptors all come from an adult with an advanced solid tumor such as melanoma, head and neck, liver or kidney cancer.

The chain recombines TRBV28 with TRBJ2-7; the D gene is possibly TRBD1 (5 bases). The germline CDR1 and CDR2 sequences are MDHEN and SYDVKM. The CDR3 runs 13 residues. V was shortened by 3 bases and J by 6 bases, with 12 bases between the two germline ends. CDR3 sequence reads: CASSLGRVLEQYF. CDR3 bases: TGTGCCAGCAGTTTGGGCAGGGTCCTCGAGCAGTACTTC.

The chain recombines TRBV27 with TRBJ2-1; TRBD2 matches 11 bases. V shed 4 bases and J 0 bases; nucleotides not matched to a gene: 23. There are 23 residues in the CDR3. The germline CDR1 and CDR2 sequences are MNHEY and SMNVEV (reference sequence). This CDR3 reads CASSCLLSQTSGECLGSYNEQFF. DNA of the CDR3: TGTGCCAGCAGTTGCCTCCTTTCCCAGACTAGCGGGGAGTGTCTGGGCTCCTACAATGAGCAGTTCTTC.

The chain is built from TRBV21-1 and TRBJ1-1. TRBV21-1 is noted as a pseudogene. The CDR3 has 15 residues. In nucleotides, the CDR3 is TGTGCCAGCAGCAATGGGGGGGAGAGGAGCACTGAAGCTTTCTTT. As protein: CASSNGGERSTEAFF.